The rows below give T cell receptor beta chains drawn from one sample of a study of blood T cell repertoires in COVID-19. Repertoires were generated with immunoSEQ multiplex PCR, while TCRdb's copy carries only in-frame clones and drops some. Of approximately 290,000 clones detected, around 82% appear once; the ten largest clones hold 0.87%. Sequenced input: peripheral blood. These receptors all stem from a human donor with COVID-19, enrolled during active disease. The donor label of this sample is uncertain. CDR3s include the opening cysteine and the closing phenylalanine or tryptophan. The order of the fields is D gene, J gene, clone size, V gene, CDR3 DNA, CDR3 protein. D genes are given only for firm matches. Some rows have no size entry. The others give once, few or many, or a class for an expanded clone.

d_call: TRBD2; j_call: TRBJ2-5; clone_size: -; v_call: TRBV5-1; cdr3_nt: TGCGCCAGCAGCTTGTCCCTACTAGCGGAGGAAGAGACCCAGTACTTC; cdr3_aa: CASSLSLLAEEETQYF
d_call: TRBD2; j_call: TRBJ2-3; clone_size: -; v_call: TRBV11-3; cdr3_nt: TGTGCCAGCACCCCTGGGGCCGGGAGGACTACCACCACAGATACGCAGTATTTT; cdr3_aa: CASTPGAGRTTTTDTQYF
d_call: TRBD2; j_call: TRBJ2-1; clone_size: -; v_call: TRBV5-1; cdr3_nt: TGCGCCAGCAGCTTGGATAGCGGGAGTTCCTACAATGAGCAGTTCTTC; cdr3_aa: CASSLDSGSSYNEQFF
d_call: -; j_call: TRBJ1-1; clone_size: -; v_call: TRBV5-1; cdr3_nt: TGCGCCAGCAGCTTGAGGGGTGGAACTGAAGCTTTCTTT; cdr3_aa: CASSLRGGTEAFF
d_call: -; j_call: TRBJ2-5; clone_size: -; v_call: TRBV7-9; cdr3_nt: TGTGCCAGCAGCGGAAGTGGGAGGTTGGCAGAGACCCAGTACTTC; cdr3_aa: CASSGSGRLAETQYF
d_call: TRBD1; j_call: TRBJ1-2; clone_size: once; v_call: TRBV5-1; cdr3_nt: TGCGCCAGCAGCTTGGTCCCCCGGGACAGCGGGGGCTACACCTTC; cdr3_aa: CASSLVPRDSGGYTF
d_call: TRBD2; j_call: TRBJ2-7; clone_size: -; v_call: TRBV3-1/TRBV3-2; cdr3_nt: TGTGCCAGCAGCACCCGGACTAGCGGGATTCTCTACGAGCAGTACTTC; cdr3_aa: CASSTRTSGILYEQYF
d_call: -; j_call: TRBJ2-1; clone_size: -; v_call: TRBV12-3/TRBV12-4; cdr3_nt: TGTGCCAGCAGTCTGGCAGGGGTTGAGCAGTTCTTC; cdr3_aa: CASSLAGVEQFF
d_call: TRBD1; j_call: TRBJ1-1; clone_size: once; v_call: TRBV5-1; cdr3_nt: TGCGCCAGCAGCCAGGGACAGGGGGCGACCACTGAAGCTTTCTTT; cdr3_aa: CASSQGQGATTEAFF
d_call: TRBD1; j_call: TRBJ1-5; clone_size: -; v_call: TRBV19; cdr3_nt: TGTGCCAGTAGTATCGACAGGGAAGGCAATCAGCCCCAGCATTTT; cdr3_aa: CASSIDREGNQPQHF
d_call: -; j_call: TRBJ1-5; clone_size: -; v_call: TRBV29-1; cdr3_nt: TGCAGCGTAATAGGGGATAGCAATCAGCCCCAGCATTTT; cdr3_aa: CSVIGDSNQPQHF
d_call: TRBD1; j_call: TRBJ1-3; clone_size: -; v_call: TRBV4-3; cdr3_nt: TGCGCCAGCAGCCAAGACAGACCAGATGGACAGGGGACTGGAAACACCATATATTTT; cdr3_aa: CASSQDRPDGQGTGNTIYF
d_call: TRBD2; j_call: TRBJ2-1; clone_size: -; v_call: TRBV7-9; cdr3_nt: TGTGCCAGCAGCCGAGGACTAGCGGGACTGAGCTCCTACAATGAGCAGTTCTTC; cdr3_aa: CASSRGLAGLSSYNEQFF
d_call: -; j_call: TRBJ1-4; clone_size: -; v_call: TRBV15; cdr3_nt: TGTGCCACCAGCAGAGTCACGGGGGCAACTAATGAAAAACTGTTTTTT; cdr3_aa: CATSRVTGATNEKLFF
d_call: TRBD1; j_call: TRBJ2-2; clone_size: -; v_call: TRBV5-1; cdr3_nt: TGCGCCAGCAGCCGGGACAGGCGGAACACCGGGGAGCTGTTTTTT; cdr3_aa: CASSRDRRNTGELFF
d_call: TRBD2; j_call: TRBJ2-3; clone_size: -; v_call: TRBV5-1; cdr3_nt: TGCGCCAGCAGCTTGTCGTCTAGCGGGAACACAGATACGCAGTATTTT; cdr3_aa: CASSLSSSGNTDTQYF
d_call: -; j_call: TRBJ2-1; clone_size: -; v_call: TRBV6-6; cdr3_nt: TGTGCCAGCAGCACAGTCAATGAGCAGTTCTTC; cdr3_aa: CASSTVNEQFF
d_call: -; j_call: TRBJ1-1; clone_size: -; v_call: TRBV2; cdr3_nt: TGTGCCAGCAGTGTTCGTCTCCCCCCTGAAGCTTTCTTT; cdr3_aa: CASSVRLPPEAFF
d_call: TRBD2; j_call: TRBJ2-3; clone_size: -; v_call: TRBV2; cdr3_nt: TGTGCCAGTGGACTAGCGTCAACCACAGATACGCAGTATTTT; cdr3_aa: CASGLASTTDTQYF